The 13 T cell receptor beta chains below come from one sample, sequenced in a study of OX40 agonist ivuxolimab in advanced cancers. Produced via immunoSEQ multiplex PCR; TCRdb's table is partial and in-frame only. The sample has around 74,000 clones, less than 90% seen once. Specimen: CD4+ or CD8+ T cells sorted from blood, collected in a trial of the OX40 agonist ivuxolimab. These receptors were collected from an adult with an advanced solid tumor such as melanoma, head and neck, liver or kidney cancer.

The V and J genes are TRBV5-4 and TRBJ2-5; 7 bases agree with TRBD1. V lost 4 bases and J lost 2; bases outside the gene matches: 2. CDR1 SGHNT and CDR2 YYREEE come from the germline V gene (reference sequence). This CDR3 spans 13 amino acids. The CDR3: CASSLGQQETQYF. CDR3 DNA sequence: TGTGCCAGCAGCCTGGGACAGCAAGAGACCCAGTACTTC. Filled out from reference TRBV5-4 and TRBJ2-5, the complete variable domain reads ETGVTQSPTHLIKTRGQQVTLRCSSQSGHNTVSWYQQALGQGPQFIFQYYREEENGRGNFPPRFSGLQFPNYSSELNVNALELDDSALYLCASSLGQQETQYFGPGTRLLVL.

This clone showed up many times. The chain links TRBV30 to TRBJ1-1; D not certain. CDR1 is GTSNPN, CDR2 SVGIG, per germline (reference sequence). Trimming removed 1 base from V and 0 bases from J, with 6 bases in between. The CDR3 has 13 amino acids. CDR3 coding DNA: TGTGCCTGGAGTGATGGGCTGAACACTGAAGCTTTCTTT. Residues: CAWSDGLNTEAFF. Complete variable domain (other parts from reference TRBV30 and TRBJ1-1): SQTIHQWPATLVQPVGSPLSLECTVEGTSNPNLYWYRQAAGRGLQLLFYSVGIGQISSEVPQNLSASRPQDRQFILSSKKLLLSDSGFYLCAWSDGLNTEAFFGQGTRLTVV.

The chain is built from TRBV7-9 and TRBJ2-3; D gene unclear. CDR1 SEHNR and CDR2 FQNEAQ come from the germline V gene (reference sequence). CDR3 length: 15 residues. Trimming stripped 2 bases from V and 2 bases from J, with 11 bases between. The CDR3 DNA follows: TGTGCCAGCAGCTTAAGTGCAGATACCACAGATACGCAGTATTTT. This gives the protein CASSLSADTTDTQYF.

The chain is built from TRBV19 and TRBJ1-1; 10 bases fit TRBD1. Trimming cost V 3 bases and J 0 bases; bases outside gene matches: 4. Germline V gene data show CDR1 as LNHDA and CDR2 as SQIVND (reference sequence). The length of the CDR3 is 16 residues. The DNA for the CDR3 is TGTGCCAGTAGTATTCAGACAGGGGGCCTGAACACTGAAGCTTTCTTT. Its protein is CASSIQTGGLNTEAFF.

The rearrangement links TRBV9 to TRBJ2-5; maybe TRBD2 (5 bases). The CDR3 extends over 15 amino acids. Trimming removed 0 bases from V and 5 bases from J, with 14 bases in between. Germline V lookup: CDR1 SGDLS, CDR2 YYNGEE. The CDR3 reads CASSVGNSGKETQYF. As DNA, the CDR3 is TGTGCCAGCAGCGTAGGTAACAGCGGCAAGGAGACCCAGTACTTC.

V is TRBV7-2 and J is TRBJ2-1, with TRBD2 identical over 8 bases. CDR3 length equals 15 residues. The V and J ends lost 6 bases and 6 bases, in that order; junction bases with no gene match: 10. Per the germline V gene, CDR1 is SGHTA and CDR2 is FQGNSA. CDR3 sequence: CASRPIGTSGNEQFF. CDR3 nucleotide sequence: TGTGCCAGCAGACCTATCGGGACTAGTGGCAATGAGCAGTTCTTC.

This chain connects TRBV11-2 to TRBJ1-6; D might be TRBD1 (5 bases). The germline CDR1 and CDR2 sequences are SGHAT and FQNNGV. Trimming cost V 6 bases and J 6 bases, with 15 bases left between them. CDR3 length: 15 residues. CDR3 amino acids: CASRPGGGINSPLHF. For the CDR3, the DNA is TGTGCCAGCAGACCTGGGGGGGGGATTAATTCACCCCTCCACTTT.

This chain uses TRBV5-1 with TRBJ1-4, with 7 positions matching TRBD1. Per germline, CDR1 SGHRS and CDR2 YFSETQ. The CDR3 has 12 residues. J lost 11 bases, V lost 0 bases, and 1 base had no gene match. CDR3 sequence (DNA): TGCGCCAGCAGCTTGGACAGGGGTAAACTGTTTTTT. Protein: CASSLDRGKLFF.

This chain links TRBV13 with TRBJ2-2, with a possible D match to TRBD1 (6 bases). Deletions cut 2 bases from V and 8 bases from J, with 12 bases between. Germline V gene data show CDR1 as PRHDT and CDR2 as FYEKMQ (reference sequence). The CDR3 has 14 amino acids. The CDR3: CASSLPRGGGELFF. The CDR3 region has the DNA TGTGCCAGCAGCTTACCCAGGGGCGGAGGGGAGCTGTTTTTT.

The genes are TRBV9 and TRBJ1-5; D ambiguous. The CDR3 is 13 amino acids. The germline gives CDR1 SGDLS, CDR2 YYNGEE. Trimming shortened V by 0 bases and J by 6 bases, and 7 bases separated the two germline ends. The CDR3 DNA reads TGTGCCAGCAGCGTAGGTGGGTCTCAGCCCCAGCATTTT. Its protein is CASSVGGSQPQHF.

This clone was observed a handful of times. This chain joins TRBV7-3 and TRBJ2-5; 12 bases agree with TRBD2. The V segment lost 1 base and the J segment 5 bases; nucleotides outside the gene matches: 2. This CDR3 has 15 amino acids. CDR1 and CDR2 from the germline V gene are SGHTA and FQGTGA. The CDR3 loop is CASSLKTSGGETQYF. The CDR3 region has the DNA TGTGCCAGCAGCTTAAAAACTAGCGGGGGGGAGACCCAGTACTTC.

A single count supports this clone. The chain is built from TRBV6-5 and TRBJ2-7, with D possibly being TRBD1 (5 bases). The germline CDR1 and CDR2 sequences are MNHEY and SVGAGI. CDR3 size: 11 residues. The V end lost 7 bases, the J end lost 9 bases, and 13 bases lay between the germline ends. The CDR3 here is CASNSQGAQYF. The CDR3 DNA sequence: TGTGCCAGCAATAGTCAGGGTGCGCAGTACTTC.

The chain links TRBV4-2 to TRBJ1-5, with a weak D call TRBD1 (5 bases). The CDR3 consists of 17 residues. Trimming removed 3 bases from V and 0 bases from J, with 15 bases in between. The V gene's germline CDR1 is LGHNA and CDR2 YNFKEQ. CDR3 nucleotide sequence: TGTGCCAGCAGCCAGGACACGGACTCATATAGCAATCAGCCCCAGCATTTT. It specifies CASSQDTDSYSNQPQHF.